The 13 T cell receptor beta chains presented below share a single source sample, sequenced in a study of blood T cell repertoires in COVID-19. The table came from immunoSEQ multiplex PCR; TCRdb's copy has only in-frame clones and leaves some out. The data show 350,000 to 550,000 clones, with 75% to 90% seen just once and roughly 1.1% held by the top ten. The sample consisted of PBMCs or T cells enriched from blood (not recorded which). The origin of the receptors is a man aged 25 to 40 who had recovered from COVID-19.

Written as DNA, the CDR3 is TGTGCCAGCAGTTACGCACGGGGGGCCTACGAGCAGTACTTC. Protein: CASSYARGAYEQYF. This chain connects TRBV6-6 to TRBJ2-7, with 7 bases matching TRBD2. Germline V gives CDR1 MNHNY, CDR2 SVGAGI (reference sequence). This CDR3 has 14 residues. After removal of 2 bases from V and 2 bases from J, the junction contained 3 bases not matched to a gene.

This chain links TRBV15 with TRBJ1-1, with D maybe TRBD1 (5 bases). The CDR3 consists of 13 residues. Between the trimmed V and J ends, which lost 8 bases and 3 bases, there was a span of 13 bases. Germline CDR1 and CDR2: LNHNV and YYDKDF (reference sequence). CDR3 loop: CATLDGGDTEAFF. The CDR3 coding sequence is TGTGCCACCCTCGACGGGGGGGACACTGAAGCTTTCTTT. Supplemented by reference TRBV15 and TRBJ1-1, the full variable domain reads DAMVIQNPRYQVTQFGKPVTLSCSQTLNHNVMYWYQQKSSQAPKLLFHYYDKDFNNEADTPDNFQSRRPNTSFCFLDIRSPGLGDTAMYLCATLDGGDTEAFFGQGTRLTVV.

This clone was counted a few times. The chain uses TRBV6-5 and TRBJ2-1; 11 nucleotides line up with TRBD2. The CDR3 contains 13 residues. The J segment lost 7 bases and the V segment lost 8 bases, leaving 4 bases of the junction unmatched. Per the germline V gene, CDR1 is MNHEY and CDR2 is SVGAGI. CDR3 DNA: TGTGCCAGCTCACTAGCGGGAGTAAATGAGCAGTTCTTC. Residues: CASSLAGVNEQFF.

The CDR3 DNA is TGTGCCAGCAAAACAACTAACTATGGCTACACCTTC. Translating it yields CASKTTNYGYTF. The genes are TRBV6-5 and TRBJ1-2; no reliable D call. This CDR3 spans 12 amino acids. V was trimmed by 7 bases and J by 0 bases, leaving 6 bases between them. Germline values: CDR1 MNHEY, CDR2 SVGAGI.

The rearrangement uses TRBV12-5 and TRBJ2-4, with D perhaps matching TRBD2 (6 bases). V lost 1 base, J lost 2 bases, and 15 bases lay in between. The CDR3 sequence is 17 residues long. CDR1 is LGHNT and CDR2 is FRNRAP in the germline V gene. The CDR3 spells CASGLAFPSAPKNIQYF. The CDR3, as DNA: TGTGCTAGTGGTTTGGCATTCCCTAGCGCACCCAAAAACATTCAGTACTTC.

The chain couples TRBV4-1 to TRBJ1-2; 7 positions agree with TRBD1. From germline, CDR1 is MGHRA and CDR2 YSYEKL. This CDR3 is built from 14 residues. V dropped 5 bases and J dropped 1; count of bases not matched to a gene: 4. CDR3: CASSNRDSNYGYTF. The CDR3 DNA reads as TGCGCCAGCAGCAACCGGGACAGTAACTATGGCTACACCTTC.

The chain recombines TRBV2 with TRBJ2-7; the match to TRBD1 covers 11 bases. The V gene's germline CDR1 is SNHLY and CDR2 FYNNEI. The CDR3 consists of 14 residues. V trimming: 7 bases; J trimming: 6 bases; junction bases outside the gene matches: 8. The CDR3 region is CASILGQGASEQYF. CDR3 nucleotides: TGTGCCAGCATTCTTGGACAGGGGGCATCCGAGCAGTACTTC.

The chain is built from TRBV9 and TRBJ2-1; D gene uncertain. The CDR3 sequence is 14 residues long. CDR1 SGDLS and CDR2 YYNGEE come from the germline V gene. The ends were cut back, 3 bases at V and 7 bases at J, with 14 bases in the middle. The CDR3, as DNA: TGTGCCAGCAGCGGGCTGGAGCAAACAAATGAGCAGTTCTTC. Amino acid sequence: CASSGLEQTNEQFF.

The chain links TRBV13 to TRBJ2-1; TRBD2 agrees at 12 bases. Germline trimming cut 5 bases from V and 5 bases from J; bases unmatched to any gene: 7. The CDR3 has 16 residues. From germline, CDR1 is PRHDT and CDR2 FYEKMQ (reference sequence). This CDR3 is CASSTRTSGIHNEQFF. The CDR3 nucleotides read TGTGCCAGCAGCACAAGGACTAGCGGGATCCACAATGAGCAGTTCTTC.

The chain is built from TRBV12-3 or TRBV12-4 and TRBJ1-6; D is unresolved. The V gene lost 2 bases and the J gene lost 7 bases, with 6 bases spanning the gap. The CDR3 has 13 residues. CDR3 sequence (DNA): TGTGCCAGCAGTTTATCCGAGAATTCACCCCTCCACTTT. Translating it yields CASSLSENSPLHF.

The rearrangement joins TRBV7-8 to TRBJ1-3; no clear D. V gave up 2 bases and J gave up 0 bases, with 14 bases separating them. The germline gives CDR1 SGHVS, CDR2 FQNEAQ. This CDR3 comprises 17 residues. CDR3 region: CASSLITTAYSGNTIYF. Here the CDR3 DNA reads TGTGCCAGCAGCTTAATAACTACGGCATACTCTGGAAACACCATATATTTT.

Of note for this clone: Other nucleotide sequences in the sample specify the same CDR3. The V gene is TRBV2, the J gene TRBJ1-5, with D possibly TRBD1 on 5 matching bases. There are 13 residues in the CDR3. Germline CDR1 and CDR2: SNHLY and FYNNEI. Trimming took 7 bases from V and 2 from J, leaving 9 bases between them. CDR3 DNA sequence: TGTGCCAGCACCGGGGGGGGCAATCAGCCCCAGCATTTT. This gives the protein CASTGGGNQPQHF.

V gene TRBV5-6 combines with J gene TRBJ1-5, with 10 positions matching TRBD1. Germline CDR1 and CDR2: SGHDT and YYEEEE. Trimming took 4 bases from V and 5 from J; bases not matched to a gene: 9. The length of the CDR3 is 16 residues. The CDR3 here is CASSTLTGGRDQPQHF. CDR3 coding DNA: TGTGCCAGCAGCACCCTGACAGGGGGCCGTGATCAGCCCCAGCATTTT.